This T cell receptor (beta chain) was captured by sequencing in a study of T-cell memory formation after mild COVID-19. Study-wide findings and caveats: Memory from before infection featured some responding clones, which suggests cross-reactive memory joined. Contracting clones localized mainly to CM and EM when CD4+ and mainly to EMRA when CD8+.

Each CDR3 protein gets one entry after TCRdb re-called the 5' RACE reads with MiXCR. The data show 410,000 or so distinct CDR3 sequences, 20% to 30% seen once. This clonotype has ten or more counts. Its target is not known. This CDR3 spans 12 amino acids. Per the germline V gene, CDR1 is ENHRY and CDR2 is SYGVKD. V lost 2 bases and J lost 11, with 10 bases in between. The TCR comes from an adult woman who had mild COVID-19 (a few samples of this study predate the infection). Cell type and time point are not known. The specimen was PBMCs or a T cell subset sorted from them (not recorded which). This chain links TRBV10-3 with TRBJ2-1; D not certain. In DNA, the CDR3 is TGTGCCATCAGTGAGAGGCCCGAGCAGCAGTTCTTC. This encodes CAISERPEQQFF.